Shown below are 21 T cell receptor beta chains from a single sample sequenced in a study of blood T cell repertoires in COVID-19. Libraries were prepared by immunoSEQ multiplex PCR; TCRdb keeps only in-frame clonotypes and omits some of them. The data show fewer than 250,000 clones, with 86% seen just once and under 2% held by the top ten. What was sequenced was peripheral blood. The receptors here all came from a woman aged 60-70 years who had recovered from COVID-19.

This CDR3 is CASSPGGGQPQHF. The CDR3 coding sequence is TGTGCCAGCTCACCAGGGGGGGGACAGCCCCAGCATTTT. This sequence joins TRBV18 and TRBJ1-5; possibly TRBD1 for D (5 bases). The V end lost 2 bases, the J end lost 7 bases, and 9 bases lay between the germline ends. Germline-derived CDR1 and CDR2 are KGHSH and LQKENI. The CDR3 has 13 residues. The complete variable domain, with remaining parts taken from reference TRBV18 and TRBJ1-5, reads NAGVMQNPRHLVRRRGQEARLRCSPMKGHSHVYWYRQLPEEGLKFMVYLQKENIIDESGMPKERFSAEFPKEGPSILRIQQVVRGDSAAYFCASSPGGGQPQHFGDGTRLSIL.

The J gene is TRBJ2-7, the V gene TRBV6-5; maybe TRBD2 (5 bases). Trimming left V 0 bases short and J 6 bases short, with 15 bases between. CDR1 MNHEY and CDR2 SVGAGI come from the germline V gene. The CDR3 is 15 residues long. This CDR3 reads CASSYSIGEKSEQYF. As DNA, the CDR3 is TGTGCCAGCAGTTACTCCATCGGGGAGAAAAGCGAGCAGTACTTC.

A remark on this clone: This same CDR3 is encoded by further DNA sequences in the sample. The rearrangement links TRBV6-5 to TRBJ1-1; D is uncertain. V was cut by 5 bases and J by 3 bases, with 4 bases left in between. The CDR3 consists of 11 residues. The germline V gene has CDR1 MNHEY and CDR2 SVGAGI. This CDR3 is CASSRDTEAFF. CDR3 DNA sequence: TGTGCCAGCAGTCGGGACACTGAAGCTTTCTTT.

This clone was seen once. J is TRBJ2-7 and V is TRBV7-2; 7 bases align to TRBD1. With V trimmed by 5 bases and J by 3 bases, 4 bases remained unmatched. Per the germline V gene, CDR1 is SGHTA and CDR2 is FQGNSA. This CDR3 is built from 13 residues. CDR3: CASSPRQGYEQYF. The CDR3 DNA follows: TGTGCCAGCAGCCCCCGACAGGGCTACGAGCAGTACTTC.

Regarding this clone: In the same sample, other DNA sequences code for this CDR3. This chain uses TRBV7-9 with TRBJ2-7, with 8 bases that match TRBD1. CDR3 length: 14 residues. Germline trimming cut 0 bases from V and 3 bases from J; bases unmatched to any gene: 1. The germline V gene encodes CDR1 SEHNR and CDR2 FQNEAQ (reference sequence). The CDR3 sequence: CASSLAGQGYEQYF. Here the CDR3 DNA reads TGTGCCAGCAGCTTAGCCGGACAGGGCTACGAGCAGTACTTC.

The V call is TRBV5-1, the J call TRBJ1-6, with 7 bases matching TRBD1. CDR1 is SGHRS and CDR2 is YFSETQ in the germline V gene. With V trimmed by 0 bases and J by 14 bases, 5 bases remained unmatched. The CDR3 extends over 13 amino acids. The CDR3 DNA reads as TGCGCCAGCAGCTTGGGACAGGGAGTCACCCTCCACTTT. It yields the protein CASSLGQGVTLHF.

The rearrangement uses TRBV13 and TRBJ2-7, with TRBD1 identical over 9 bases. J was trimmed by 6 bases and V by 1 base; bases with no gene match: 7. Germline V gives CDR1 PRHDT, CDR2 FYEKMQ (reference sequence). This CDR3 has 15 residues. CDR3: CASSLVPDRGGEQYF. The DNA of the CDR3 is TGTGCCAGCAGCTTAGTCCCGGACAGGGGCGGCGAGCAGTACTTC.

The chain recombines TRBV7-9 with TRBJ2-1; 9 nucleotides align to TRBD1. With V trimmed by 5 bases and J by 4 bases, 12 bases remained unmatched. In germline, CDR1 is SEHNR, CDR2 FQNEAQ (reference sequence). The CDR3 has 17 amino acids. CDR3 DNA: TGTGCCAGCAGCACGACCAGGGACAGGGTTCGGTACAATGAGCAGTTCTTC. Translated, it gives CASSTTRDRVRYNEQFF.

This clone was seen only once. V is TRBV20-1 and J is TRBJ1-3; D uncertain. CDR1 and CDR2 from the germline V gene are DFQATT and SNEGSKA (reference sequence). This CDR3 contains 11 residues. Trimming took off 1 base at V and 4 bases at J, with 2 bases between the two ends. The CDR3 reads CSARVGNTIYF. CDR3 sequence (DNA): TGCAGTGCTAGAGTAGGAAACACCATATATTTT.

V and J are TRBV23-1 and TRBJ2-7, with TRBD1 identical over 8 bases. TRBV23-1 is an open reading frame, and its role is uncertain. This CDR3 is built from 16 residues. V lost 8 bases to trimming and J lost 2 bases; unmatched junction nucleotides: 14. In nucleotides, the CDR3 is TGCGCCAGCTTTTCTCCTGGACAGGGAAGAACCTACGAGCAGTACTTC. Protein: CASFSPGQGRTYEQYF.

The CDR3 loop is CASRTQGAWETQYF. The CDR3 DNA follows: TGTGCCAGCAGGACCCAGGGGGCGTGGGAGACCCAGTACTTC. The chain employs TRBV28 and TRBJ2-5; 8 bases are a match to TRBD1. Germline values: CDR1 MDHEN, CDR2 SYDVKM. The CDR3 has 14 residues. The junction had 8 bases not matched to a gene; V was cut back by 6 bases and J by 5 bases.

The rearrangement joins TRBV24-1 to TRBJ1-6, with 8 nucleotides matching TRBD1. CDR1 KGHDR and CDR2 SFDVKD come from the germline V gene. With 4 bases clipped from V and 10 bases from J, the junction kept 8 bases outside the gene matches. CDR3 length equals 15 residues. CDR3 protein: CATSDRTGFHSPLHF. The CDR3 DNA follows: TGTGCCACCAGTGACCGGACAGGGTTCCACTCACCCCTCCACTTT.

V and J are TRBV20-1 and TRBJ1-1, with D possibly matching TRBD1 (6 bases). Germline V CDR1 and CDR2: DFQATT, SNEGSKA (reference sequence). Trimming removed 5 bases from V and 5 bases from J, with 9 bases in between. This CDR3 contains 11 residues. The CDR3 DNA follows: TGCAGTGCTCCAGGGGAGACTGAAGCTTTCTTT. This codes for CSAPGETEAFF.

The chain employs TRBV9 and TRBJ1-6; D remains unclear. Looked up from germline, CDR1 is SGDLS and CDR2 is YYNGEE. Trimming cost V 6 bases and J 6 bases, with 7 bases left between them. This CDR3 comprises 12 residues. The CDR3 DNA is TGTGCCAGCAATTCTCTTAATTCACCCCTCCACTTT. This sequence encodes CASNSLNSPLHF.

The chain uses TRBV7-9 and TRBJ2-3; D not resolved. The CDR3 extends over 12 amino acids. Deletions cut 3 bases from V and 3 bases from J, with 4 bases between. Germline values: CDR1 SEHNR, CDR2 FQNEAQ (reference sequence). CDR3 sequence (DNA): TGTGCCAGCAGCTTCTTAACAGATACGCAGTATTTT. Protein: CASSFLTDTQYF.

This clone has a count of ten or more. The CDR3 coding sequence is TGTGCCAGCAGCGCCGACATCAACACTGAAGCTTTCTTT. It codes for CASSADINTEAFF. The chain links TRBV9 to TRBJ1-1, with D unresolved. CDR3 length: 13 residues. Germline CDR1 reads SGDLS; CDR2 reads YYNGEE. The V and J ends lost 3 bases and 2 bases respectively, with 8 bases between them.

CDR3 sequence (DNA): TGTGCCAGCAGTGAGAAGGTAGGCAGGGGACCCTACAATGAGCAGTTCTTC. This codes for CASSEKVGRGPYNEQFF. This chain joins TRBV25-1 and TRBJ2-1; tentative D call: TRBD1 (6 bases). The CDR3 is 17 amino acids. From germline, CDR1 is MGHDK and CDR2 SYGVNS. Trimming removed 3 bases at V and 2 bases at J, with 17 bases between.

The count of this clone is one. The rearrangement joins TRBV2 to TRBJ2-5; TRBD1 matches at 10 bases. The germline CDR1 and CDR2 sequences are SNHLY and FYNNEI. The CDR3 contains 15 residues. Trimming cost V 7 bases and J 5 bases; bases outside gene matches: 10. The CDR3 reads CASKRWTGGVETQYF. For the CDR3, the DNA is TGTGCCAGCAAGCGATGGACAGGGGGAGTGGAGACCCAGTACTTC.

This CDR3 is CASSATQGYNSPLHF. The CDR3 nucleotides read TGCGCCAGCAGCGCGACTCAGGGGTATAATTCACCCCTCCACTTT. The rearrangement links TRBV5-1 to TRBJ1-6; possibly TRBD1 for D (6 bases). The ends were cut back, 4 bases at V and 4 bases at J, with 12 bases in the middle. Germline loops: CDR1 SGHRS, CDR2 YFSETQ. The CDR3 contains 15 residues.

The rearrangement uses TRBV29-1 and TRBJ2-5; 10 positions match TRBD2. V lost 6 bases and J lost 5; bases outside the gene matches: 6. CDR3 length: 13 amino acids. Germline V CDR1 and CDR2: SQVTM, ANQGSEA. The chain's CDR3 is CSVPGLALETQYF. CDR3 DNA sequence: TGCAGCGTACCGGGACTAGCGTTGGAGACCCAGTACTTC.

The chain uses TRBV4-2 and TRBJ2-2, with 7 bases aligning to TRBD2. The CDR3 totals 17 residues. Germline assignment: CDR1 LGHNA and CDR2 YNFKEQ. V shed 3 bases and J 2 bases; nucleotides not matched to a gene: 9. CDR3 amino acids: CASSQRRSGVNTGELFF. In DNA form, the CDR3 reads TGTGCCAGCAGCCAGAGGCGGAGCGGGGTAAACACCGGGGAGCTGTTTTTT.